This TCR beta chain was profiled in a study of blood T cell repertoires in COVID-19. The CDR3 is made up of 15 amino acids. Trimming took off 6 bases at V and 4 bases at J, with 16 bases between the two ends. Germline V gene sequence: CDR1 KGHSH, CDR2 LQKENI. Sequenced by immunoSEQ multiplex PCR; TCRdb stores in-frame clones only, minus some. The table shows 320,000 or so clones, with around 90% occurring only once. The rearrangement joins TRBV18 to TRBJ2-1; D is ambiguous. The sequenced sample was PBMCs or T cells enriched from blood (not recorded which). The TCR sequence derives from a man aged 55 to 69 who had recovered from COVID-19. Here the CDR3 reads CASSTGSRTYNEQFF. In DNA, the CDR3 is TGTGCCAGCTCTACCGGGTCCCGCACGTACAATGAGCAGTTCTTC.